The next 2 T cell receptor beta chains were all read from a single sample in a study of lymphopenia after photon versus proton radiotherapy. Only in-frame clones appear in the TCRdb table, and some are missing; sequencing was by immunoSEQ multiplex PCR. This table has tens of thousands of clones, about 86% appearing once. Here the sequenced sample was peripheral blood, taken from a patient treated with proton-based radiotherapy. These TCRs come from a woman aged 70 to 79 with pancreatic cancer. Some clones in this sample may be carry-over from other donors' samples.

V usage is TRBV29-1 and J usage is TRBJ1-1; D unclear. Germline V gives CDR1 SQVTM, CDR2 ANQGSEA. The V end was cut by 6 bases, the J end by 0 bases, with 14 bases between. The CDR3 sequence is 14 residues long. CDR3 nucleotide sequence: TGCAGCGTCCCGGGAGAGGGAGTGAACACTGAAGCTTTCTTT. It codes for CSVPGEGVNTEAFF.

This clone was observed a single time. The V and J genes are TRBV7-8 and TRBJ2-2; D gene unclear. Germline V gives CDR1 SGHVS, CDR2 FQNEAQ. Trimming took off 6 bases at V and 0 bases at J, with 11 bases between the two ends. CDR3 size: 15 residues. CDR3: CASSYRTANTGELFF. For the CDR3, the DNA is TGTGCCAGCAGTTACCGGACGGCGAACACCGGGGAGCTGTTTTTT.